These T cell receptor beta chains were read from a single sample in a study of siplizumab effects on memory and regulatory T cells. Assay: immunoSEQ multiplex PCR; the TCRdb copy retains only in-frame clones and omits some. The repertoire holds roughly 60,000 clones, with approximately 95% as singletons. The specimen was CD8+ T cells sorted from blood. The receptors originated from a human donor in good health. Each CDR3 is given with its conserved first and last residue.

V gene,J gene,CDR3 protein
TRBV9,TRBJ2-4,CASSAGEVAVAKNIQYF
TRBV19,TRBJ2-1,CASSKGLAVYEQFF
TRBV7-9,TRBJ2-7,CASSLTKQGYEQYF
TRBV9,TRBJ2-3,CASSVGRDTQYF
TRBV28,TRBJ2-1,CASSSPEGPYNEQFF
TRBV28,TRBJ2-7,CASSLLAGGNYEQYF
TRBV28,TRBJ2-7,CASRQRGTSVFHEQYF
TRBV9,TRBJ2-7,CASSVGQGASEQYF
TRBV20-1,TRBJ1-2,CSAREGVGYTF
TRBV15,TRBJ1-2,CATSSRDNNYGYTF
TRBV28,TRBJ2-3,CASSRLAGVSDTQYF
TRBV9,TRBJ2-1,CASSATPRPASGSVQFF
TRBV7-2,TRBJ2-5,CASSYFREYQETQYF
TRBV19,TRBJ1-2,CASSLDRGYGYTF
TRBV27,TRBJ1-2,CASSLLGDRLYGYTF
TRBV2,TRBJ1-1,CASSGPANTEAFF
TRBV10-3,TRBJ2-1,CAISESGLSHNEQFF
TRBV15,TRBJ2-3,CATRLGSGSTDTQYF
TRBV7-3,TRBJ2-2,CASSSGQDTGELFF
TRBV7-9,TRBJ2-2,CASTGVGQGNTGELFF
TRBV9,TRBJ2-7,CASSVGVSYEQYF
TRBV13,TRBJ2-1,CASSLAGLTSGSHHEQFF
TRBV27,TRBJ2-1,CASSAVGQGVFEQFF
TRBV7-2,TRBJ2-7,CASSLGPSGSTYEQYF
TRBV10-2,TRBJ2-2,CASSERNTGELFF
TRBV9,TRBJ2-7,CASSGGTGPYEQYF
TRBV28,TRBJ2-1,CASIRPQGSSYNEQFF
TRBV11-2,TRBJ2-1,CASNQLAGADYNEQFF
TRBV14,TRBJ2-1,CASSQVELAGGEQFF
TRBV5-1,TRBJ1-2,CASSLAANYGYTF
TRBV9,TRBJ2-7,CASSPTGGAAYEQYF
TRBV6-5,TRBJ2-2,CASSYSVAGELFF
TRBV4-3,TRBJ2-1,CASSQPGLAGREQFF
TRBV27,TRBJ2-7,CASSLTRQGGREQYF
TRBV5-4,TRBJ1-2,CASSLELGDSYGYTF
TRBV27,TRBJ1-1,CASSPTTGGTTEAFF
TRBV9,TRBJ2-4,CASSSSGQAKNIQYF
TRBV7-8,TRBJ2-3,CASGAPADTQYF
TRBV29-1,TRBJ2-7,CSVEFPGSYEQYF
TRBV28,TRBJ1-3,CASGPYSGNTIYF
TRBV27,TRBJ2-4,CASLGQENIQYF
TRBV4-3,TRBJ2-3,CASSPGSTDTQYF
TRBV9,TRBJ2-5,CASSAQGLQETQYF
TRBV30,TRBJ2-5,CAWRKGTDTKETQYF
TRBV5-4,TRBJ2-3,CASSSVDSQSTDTQYF
TRBV4-2,TRBJ1-4,CASSQVGWEKLFF
TRBV30,TRBJ2-3,CAWATLAGFSDTQYF
TRBV6-5,TRBJ2-1,CASSYSRRGNEQFF
TRBV4-3,TRBJ2-1,CASSQEEGQGYNEQFF
TRBV20-1,TRBJ2-7,CSARFGYEQYF
TRBV7-6,TRBJ1-4,CASSFTAGATNEKLFF
TRBV12-5,TRBJ2-7,CASGWDRGYEQYF
TRBV10-1,TRBJ1-2,CASRPRTGLSGYTF
TRBV15,TRBJ2-7,CATSRDRASTYEQYF
TRBV27,TRBJ1-1,CASSLAGGSEAFF
TRBV5-4,TRBJ2-3,CASSLEAGEADTQYF
TRBV7-3,TRBJ2-1,CASSLDLANSYNEQFF
TRBV27,TRBJ1-1,CASSLMGSTEAFF
TRBV27,TRBJ1-1,CASSLARNTEAFF